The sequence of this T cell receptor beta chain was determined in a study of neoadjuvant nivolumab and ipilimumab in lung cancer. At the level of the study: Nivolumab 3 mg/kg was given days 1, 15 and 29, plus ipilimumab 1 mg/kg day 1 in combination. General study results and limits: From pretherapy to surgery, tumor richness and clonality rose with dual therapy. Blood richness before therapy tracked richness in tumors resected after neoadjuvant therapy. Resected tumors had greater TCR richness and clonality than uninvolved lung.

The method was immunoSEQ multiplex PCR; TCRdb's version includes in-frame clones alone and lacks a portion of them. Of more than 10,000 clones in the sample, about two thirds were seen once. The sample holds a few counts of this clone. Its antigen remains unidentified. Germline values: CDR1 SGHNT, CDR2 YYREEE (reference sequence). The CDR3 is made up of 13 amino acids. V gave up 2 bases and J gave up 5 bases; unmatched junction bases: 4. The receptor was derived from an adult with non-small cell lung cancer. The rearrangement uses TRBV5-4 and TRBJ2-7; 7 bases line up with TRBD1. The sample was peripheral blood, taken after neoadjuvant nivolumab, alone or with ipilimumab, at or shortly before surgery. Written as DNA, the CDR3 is TGTGCCAGCAGCTTCAAAGGGACAGACGAGCAGTACTTC. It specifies CASSFKGTDEQYF. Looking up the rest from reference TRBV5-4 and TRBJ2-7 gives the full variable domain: ETGVTQSPTHLIKTRGQQVTLRCSSQSGHNTVSWYQQALGQGPQFIFQYYREEENGRGNFPPRFSGLQFPNYSSELNVNALELDDSALYLCASSFKGTDEQYFGPGTRLTVT.